Included here is one T cell receptor beta chain sequence, with context. The antigen is not known. Produced via immunoSEQ multiplex PCR; TCRdb's table is partial and in-frame only. The table has about 140,000 clones, around 88% seen once. V was clipped by 6 bases and J by 2 bases, with 17 bases between them. CDR1 and CDR2 from the germline V gene are MNHEY and SVGAGI. This CDR3 contains 15 residues. This specimen comes from a study of T cell responses to AZD1222 COVID-19 vaccine. Points from the study as a whole: There were mostly white British donors and more females than males, and clonal diversity was possibly underestimated.

The input for sequencing was peripheral blood, taken on day 0 of AZD1222 vaccination. The clonotype was recovered from an adult in good health. The chain employs TRBV6-5 and TRBJ2-7; D perhaps matches TRBD1 (6 bases). The CDR3 DNA sequence: TGTGCCAGCAGCCGATCCTTACAGGGAACCTACGAGCAGTACTTC. Translating gives CASSRSLQGTYEQYF.